The 9 T cell receptor beta chains below were found in one sample sequenced in a study of blood T cell repertoires in COVID-19. Using immunoSEQ multiplex PCR, the repertoire was profiled, and TCRdb retains in-frame clones only, with some absent. The sample shows 200,000 to 300,000 clones, 86% of them seen only once. Sequenced input: peripheral blood. Every receptor here comes from a woman older than 75 with COVID-19, enrolled during active disease.

V and J are TRBV5-4 and TRBJ2-3; 9 bases align to TRBD2. The CDR3 spans 17 residues. Germline CDR1 and CDR2: SGHNT and YYREEE (reference sequence). V gave up 2 bases and J gave up 5 bases; unmatched junction bases: 12. CDR3 in amino acids: CASSFAGGAYGVDTQYF. The CDR3 DNA follows: TGTGCCAGCAGCTTTGCGGGGGGGGCCTATGGTGTAGATACGCAGTATTTT. The entire variable domain, with the rest obtained from reference TRBV5-4 and TRBJ2-3, is as follows: ETGVTQSPTHLIKTRGQQVTLRCSSQSGHNTVSWYQQALGQGPQFIFQYYREEENGRGNFPPRFSGLQFPNYSSELNVNALELDDSALYLCASSFAGGAYGVDTQYFGPGTRLTVL.

The genes are TRBV10-3 and TRBJ2-3; TRBD2 might be the D (5 bases). The V end lost 0 bases, the J end lost 10 bases, and 17 bases lay between the germline ends. Germline V lookup: CDR1 ENHRY, CDR2 SYGVKD. There are 15 residues in the CDR3. CDR3 nucleotide sequence: TGTGCCATCAGTGAGTCGACGGGAACCCGGAGTCCGCAGTATTTT. It encodes CAISESTGTRSPQYF.

The chain's CDR3 is CASSLVVGASAYEQYV. CDR3 nucleotide sequence: TGCGCCAGCAGCTTGGTCGTCGGTGCCAGCGCCTACGAGCAGTACGTC. The rearrangement uses TRBV5-1 and TRBJ2-7; unclear D gene. Germline V gene sequence: CDR1 SGHRS, CDR2 YFSETQ. The length of the CDR3 is 16 residues. The V end was cut by 0 bases, the J end by 2 bases, with 15 bases between.

Here the CDR3 DNA reads TGTGCCAGCGGAACCTCGGGGAGCTCCTACAATGAGCAGTTCTTC. Translated, it gives CASGTSGSSYNEQFF. V gene TRBV21-1 combines with J gene TRBJ2-1; the table assigns TRBD2, which was not confirmed against the DNA. TRBV21-1 is a known pseudogene. The CDR3 covers 15 residues.

This clone was observed a single time. V usage is TRBV5-4 and J usage is TRBJ2-1; 8 nucleotides match TRBD2. Per germline, CDR1 SGHNT and CDR2 YYREEE (reference sequence). The CDR3 consists of 14 residues. V was clipped by 4 bases and J by 6 bases; unmatched bases: 6. DNA of the CDR3: TGTGCCAGCAGCCCCGGGACTAGTCGCAATGAGCAGTTCTTC. It specifies CASSPGTSRNEQFF.

This clone was seen a single time. This chain uses TRBV2 with TRBJ2-7, with 10 positions matching TRBD2. The CDR3 has 15 amino acids. Germline loops: CDR1 SNHLY, CDR2 FYNNEI. V shed 1 base, J shed 7 bases, and the junction held 7 bases outside the gene matches. This CDR3 reads CASSEGPSGGLEQYF. CDR3 DNA: TGTGCCAGCAGTGAAGGGCCTAGCGGGGGCCTGGAGCAGTACTTC.

This sequence joins TRBV11-3 and TRBJ1-6; D is unresolved. Trimming removed 8 bases at V and 15 bases at J, with 5 bases between. The germline V gene has CDR1 SGHNT and CDR2 YENEEA. This CDR3 has 8 residues. In nucleotides, the CDR3 is TGTGCCAGCCCGGGCCTCCACTTT. Its protein product is CASPGLHF.

V is TRBV5-1 and J is TRBJ2-7; 7 nucleotides align to TRBD1. Trimming cost V 5 bases and J 1 base; bases outside gene matches: 3. The CDR3 totals 13 residues. Germline V gives CDR1 SGHRS, CDR2 YFSETQ. The CDR3: CASSSGQSYEQYF. The DNA of the CDR3 is TGCGCCAGCAGTTCGGGACAGTCCTACGAGCAGTACTTC.

J is TRBJ2-5 and V is TRBV27, with D hard to call. CDR3 size: 15 residues. The germline V gene encodes CDR1 MNHEY and CDR2 SMNVEV (reference sequence). V lost 6 bases to trimming and J lost 4 bases, with 18 bases between them. The CDR3 nucleotides read TGTGCCAGCAGCTCTAAAGCCAGGTTCGGAGAGACCCAGTACTTC. Translation gives CASSSKARFGETQYF.